What follows are 29 T cell receptor beta chains derived from one specimen sequenced in a study of shared clonotypes between healthy human individuals. The repertoire was sequenced with immunoSEQ multiplex PCR; TCRdb's copy has only in-frame clones and lacks some. In the table there are 2,500,000 or so clones, over 85% of which are singletons. Sequenced sample: naive CD4+ T cells from PBMCs. Noted subset: CD45RA+ positively selected. These receptors were taken from a man aged 18 to 29 in good health. Some clones in this sample may be carry-over from other donors' samples.

This chain joins TRBV30 and TRBJ2-3; 7 nucleotides align to TRBD1. The CDR3 sequence is 15 residues long. The V gene end was trimmed by 5 bases and the J gene end by 2 bases; junction bases not matched to a gene: 10. Per the germline V gene, CDR1 is GTSNPN and CDR2 is SVGIG (reference sequence). The CDR3 is CAWSTGQVNTDTQYF. As DNA, the CDR3 is TGTGCCTGGTCTACCGGACAGGTTAACACAGATACGCAGTATTTT.

The chain combines TRBV28 with TRBJ2-7; weak D call: TRBD2 (6 bases). CDR1 and CDR2 from the germline V gene are MDHEN and SYDVKM. V gave up 3 bases and J gave up 4 bases, with 10 bases separating them. The CDR3 loop spans 13 amino acids. The DNA for the CDR3 is TGTGCCAGCAGTTTCCGGGAGCTGTACGAGCAGTACTTC. Encoded protein: CASSFRELYEQYF.

V and J are TRBV7-9 and TRBJ2-7; perhaps D is TRBD1 or TRBD2 (5 bases each). The V end was cut by 4 bases, the J end by 2 bases, with 12 bases between. There are 14 residues in the CDR3. In germline, CDR1 is SEHNR, CDR2 FQNEAQ (reference sequence). CDR3 in amino acids: CASSSPGRTYEQYF. CDR3 in DNA: TGTGCCAGCAGCTCACCGGGACGGACCTACGAGCAGTACTTC.

The gene calls are TRBV7-2 and TRBJ1-1; D is uncertain. V dropped 1 base and J dropped 0 bases, with 9 bases sitting between them. There are 15 residues in the CDR3. The germline V gene encodes CDR1 SGHTA and CDR2 FQGNSA. CDR3 bases: TGTGCCAGCAGCTTAGTTGTCACCTTGAACACTGAAGCTTTCTTT. Translation: CASSLVVTLNTEAFF.

The chain recombines TRBV12-5 with TRBJ2-1; 14 bases are shared with TRBD2. The V and J ends lost 4 bases and 6 bases, in that order; junction bases with no gene match: 2. In germline, CDR1 is LGHNT, CDR2 FRNRAP. This CDR3 is 15 amino acids long. This chain's CDR3 is CASGWGTSGSNEQFF. CDR3 DNA sequence: TGTGCTAGTGGTTGGGGGACTAGCGGGAGCAATGAGCAGTTCTTC. Drawing the rest from reference TRBV12-5 and TRBJ2-1, the complete variable domain is DARVTQTPRHKVTEMGQEVTMRCQPILGHNTVFWYRQTMMQGLELLAYFRNRAPLDDSGMPKDRFSAEMPDATLATLKIQPSEPRDSAVYFCASGWGTSGSNEQFFGPGTRLTVL.

This chain connects TRBV7-9 to TRBJ1-2, with D uncertain. The V and J ends lost 4 bases and 8 bases respectively, with 20 bases between them. The CDR3 totals 15 residues. Germline CDR1 reads SEHNR; CDR2 reads FQNEAQ (reference sequence). CDR3 residues: CASSYMDGDGMGYTF. The DNA of the CDR3 is TGTGCCAGCAGCTACATGGACGGAGACGGTATGGGCTACACCTTC. Full variable domain (outside the CDR3, taken from reference TRBV7-9 and TRBJ1-2): DTGVSQNPRHKITKRGQNVTFRCDPISEHNRLYWYRQTLGQGPEFLTYFQNEAQLEKSRLLSDRFSAERPKGSFSTLEIQRTEQGDSAMYLCASSYMDGDGMGYTFGSGTRLTVV.

This clone came up once. The chain combines TRBV7-6 with TRBJ1-5; no clear D. Germline CDR1 SGHVS, CDR2 FNYEAQ. The CDR3 is made up of 18 amino acids. Trimming removed 1 base at V and 0 bases at J, with 16 bases between. The CDR3 nucleotides read TGTGCCAGCAGCTTAGACGGCAGAAGGTGGAATAGCAATCAGCCCCAGCATTTT. Encoded protein: CASSLDGRRWNSNQPQHF.

The genes are TRBV19 and TRBJ2-5; D may match TRBD1 or TRBD2 (5 bases each). Trimming shortened V by 4 bases and J by 2 bases, and 14 bases separated the two germline ends. The germline V gene encodes CDR1 LNHDA and CDR2 SQIVND (reference sequence). The CDR3 sequence is 15 residues long. CDR3 DNA: TGTGCCAGTAGTACGGGGATAGGGGCTCAAGAGACCCAGTACTTC. Translating gives CASSTGIGAQETQYF.

This clone showed up just a few times. The chain links TRBV19 to TRBJ1-1; possibly TRBD1 for D (6 bases). Trimming left V 4 bases short and J 1 base short, with 16 bases between. Per germline, CDR1 LNHDA and CDR2 SQIVND (reference sequence). This CDR3 is 16 amino acids long. Here the CDR3 DNA reads TGTGCCAGTAGTACCCTCCCGGGGGCGGGGAACACTGAAGCTTTCTTT. Protein product: CASSTLPGAGNTEAFF.

This chain connects TRBV11-2 to TRBJ2-1; no firm D call. This CDR3 region has 16 residues. Germline lookup yields CDR1 SGHAT and CDR2 FQNNGV. V lost 5 bases to trimming and J lost 4 bases, with 18 bases between them. CDR3 sequence: CASSLGSLNLYNEQFF. CDR3 sequence (DNA): TGTGCCAGCAGCCTAGGAAGCCTCAACCTTTACAATGAGCAGTTCTTC. Drawing the rest from reference TRBV11-2 and TRBJ2-1, the complete variable domain is EAGVAQSPRYKIIEKRQSVAFWCNPISGHATLYWYQQILGQGPKLLIQFQNNGVVDDSQLPKDRFSAERLKGVDSTLKIQPAKLEDSAVYLCASSLGSLNLYNEQFFGPGTRLTVL.

The chain employs TRBV2 and TRBJ1-3, with unresolved D. CDR3 length equals 13 residues. Between the trimmed V and J ends, which lost 5 bases and 1 base, there was a span of 6 bases. CDR1 SNHLY and CDR2 FYNNEI come from the germline V gene. CDR3 in DNA: TGTGCCAGCAGTCGGCTATCTGGAAACACCATATATTTT. This codes for CASSRLSGNTIYF.

This chain joins TRBV14 and TRBJ2-5, with D tentatively TRBD1 or TRBD2 (5 bases each). V shed 0 bases and J shed 9 bases, with 8 bases lying between them. This CDR3 region has 12 residues. From germline, CDR1 is SGHDN and CDR2 FVKESK. CDR3 nucleotides: TGTGCCAGCAGCCAAGATCGAGGGGCCCAGTACTTC. Translation: CASSQDRGAQYF. The full variable domain, with the rest looked up from reference TRBV14 and TRBJ2-5, is EAGVTQFPSHSVIEKGQTVTLRCDPISGHDNLYWYRRVMGKEIKFLLHFVKESKQDESGMPNNRFLAERTGGTYSTLKVQPAELEDSGVYFCASSQDRGAQYFGPGTRLLVL.

This clone was picked up one time. The CDR3 DNA reads TGTGCCAGCAGCCGAGAGAAGGAATGGCGCACAGATACGCAGTATTTT. The encoded protein is CASSREKEWRTDTQYF. The J gene is TRBJ2-3, the V gene TRBV28; no reliable D call. The CDR3 extends over 16 amino acids. Trimming stripped 6 bases from V and 1 base from J, with 17 bases between. Germline lookup yields CDR1 MDHEN and CDR2 SYDVKM.

This clone was detected once. The rearrangement joins TRBV5-1 to TRBJ1-4; 8 nucleotides match TRBD1. CDR3 size: 14 residues. With V trimmed by 4 bases and J by 8 bases, 7 bases remained unmatched. Germline-derived CDR1 and CDR2 are SGHRS and YFSETQ. The CDR3 nucleotides are TGCGCCAGCAGCCCGCAGGGGGCGTTCGAAAAACTGTTTTTT. Protein product: CASSPQGAFEKLFF.

This chain's CDR3 is CASRRTGVTDTQYF. The CDR3 nucleotides are TGCGCCAGCAGGCGGACAGGGGTCACAGATACGCAGTATTTT. V usage is TRBV5-1 and J usage is TRBJ2-3, with 9 bases fitting TRBD1. The CDR3 consists of 14 residues. Germline assignment: CDR1 SGHRS and CDR2 YFSETQ. With 5 bases clipped from V and 2 bases from J, the junction kept 3 bases outside the gene matches.

The J gene is TRBJ1-1, the V gene TRBV7-9; the D is unclear. From germline, CDR1 is SEHNR and CDR2 FQNEAQ (reference sequence). With 2 bases removed from V and 5 bases from J, the gap between germline ends came to 6 bases. The CDR3 totals 12 residues. The CDR3 protein is CASSLFPTEAFF. CDR3 coding DNA: TGTGCCAGCAGCTTATTTCCTACTGAAGCTTTCTTT.

The genes are TRBV9 and TRBJ2-7; 10 bases are a match to TRBD2. Germline loops: CDR1 SGDLS, CDR2 YYNGEE. J lost 3 bases, V lost 0 bases, and 3 bases had no gene match. The CDR3 has 15 amino acids. The CDR3 DNA reads TGTGCCAGCAGCGTAGCTCCTAGCGGGAGCTACGAGCAGTACTTC. It specifies CASSVAPSGSYEQYF. The full variable domain, its missing parts supplied by reference TRBV9 and TRBJ2-7, is DSGVTQTPKHLITATGQRVTLRCSPRSGDLSVYWYQQSLDQGLQFLIQYYNGEERAKGNILERFSAQQFPDLHSELNLSSLELGDSALYFCASSVAPSGSYEQYFGPGTRLTVT.

The gene calls are TRBV10-2 and TRBJ2-1; D gene ambiguous. This CDR3 has 11 residues. Germline CDR1 reads WSHSY; CDR2 reads SAAADI. V was trimmed by 7 bases and J by 7 bases, leaving 8 bases between them. CDR3 sequence: CASILRNEQFF. The DNA for the CDR3 is TGCGCCAGCATTTTACGGAATGAGCAGTTCTTC.

The chain's CDR3 is CASSPSSPRDNYGYTF. The CDR3 coding sequence is TGCGCCAGCAGCCCGTCCTCACCCCGGGATAACTATGGCTACACCTTC. This chain connects TRBV4-3 to TRBJ1-2; D is ambiguous. The V gene lost 4 bases and the J gene lost 1 base, with 16 bases spanning the gap. CDR1 is LGHNA and CDR2 is YSLEER in the germline V gene. The CDR3 consists of 16 residues.

The sample holds one count of this clone. The chain uses TRBV5-1 and TRBJ2-1; 9 bases agree with TRBD2. This CDR3 has 16 residues. The germline gives CDR1 SGHRS, CDR2 YFSETQ. Unmatched junction bases numbered 6, after V lost 0 bases and J lost 5 bases. DNA of the CDR3: TGCGCCAGCAGCTTGGATCCAGCGGGAGGAAACAATGAGCAGTTCTTC. Protein: CASSLDPAGGNNEQFF.

The gene calls are TRBV30 and TRBJ2-1; maybe TRBD1 (6 bases). Germline assignment: CDR1 GTSNPN and CDR2 SVGIG (reference sequence). The V and J ends lost 6 bases and 4 bases respectively, with 16 bases between them. CDR3 length equals 14 residues. Here the CDR3 reads CACLPLQGYNEQFF. The CDR3 DNA is TGTGCCTGCCTACCCTTACAGGGATACAATGAGCAGTTCTTC.

CDR3 region: CASRTYSGNTIYF. The CDR3 DNA sequence: TGTGCCAGCAGAACATACTCTGGAAACACCATATATTTT. V and J are TRBV5-8 and TRBJ1-3; the D is unclear. The CDR3 consists of 13 residues. V was pared by 5 bases and J by 0 bases, with 6 bases between. The germline V gene has CDR1 SGHTS and CDR2 YDEGEE. The entire variable domain, with the rest obtained from reference TRBV5-8 and TRBJ1-3, is as follows: EAGVTQSPTHLIKTRGQQATLRCSPISGHTSVYWYQQALGLGLQFLLWYDEGEERNRGNFPPRFSGRQFPNYSSELNVNALELEDSALYLCASRTYSGNTIYFGEGSWLTVV.

DNA for the CDR3: TGTGCCAGCAGCTTGGGGGGGCCCACTGAAGCTTTCTTT. Protein sequence: CASSLGGPTEAFF. The chain recombines TRBV5-6 with TRBJ1-1; a weak D match, TRBD1 (6 bases). The V end was cut by 0 bases, the J end by 4 bases, with 7 bases between. CDR1 SGHDT and CDR2 YYEEEE come from the germline V gene. This CDR3 has 13 amino acids.

The rearrangement uses TRBV7-8 and TRBJ2-7; 12 nucleotides match TRBD2. J was trimmed by 4 bases and V by 2 bases; bases with no gene match: 9. Germline CDR1 reads SGHVS; CDR2 reads FQNEAQ. The CDR3 runs 17 residues. The CDR3 is CASSLLTSGSRPYEQYF. The CDR3 coding sequence is TGTGCCAGCAGCTTATTGACTAGCGGGAGTAGGCCGTACGAGCAGTACTTC.

The genes are TRBV6-5 and TRBJ2-7; unclear D gene. Between the trimmed V and J ends, which lost 2 bases and 5 bases, there was a span of 10 bases. This CDR3 region has 13 residues. The germline V gene encodes CDR1 MNHEY and CDR2 SVGAGI. CDR3 protein: CASSYGTGHEQYF. CDR3 DNA: TGTGCCAGCAGTTACGGCACGGGCCACGAGCAGTACTTC.

This clone is a singleton in its sample. The chain joins TRBV7-6 to TRBJ2-5, with D possibly TRBD2 on 5 matching bases. Matching the DNA end better, TRBJ2-7 makes the J call doubtful. The CDR3 loop spans 15 amino acids. CDR1 and CDR2 from the germline V gene are SGHVS and FNYEAQ. The CDR3 protein is CASSLGEGASYEQYF. CDR3 nucleotide sequence: TGTGCCAGCAGCTTAGGAGAGGGCGCCTCCTACGAGCAGTACTTC.

This rearrangement joins TRBV4-2 to TRBJ2-3, with TRBD2 matching 12 bases. The CDR3 length is 18 residues. V dropped 2 bases and J dropped 1; count of bases not matched to a gene: 7. The germline CDR1 and CDR2 sequences are LGHNA and YNFKEQ. The CDR3 is CASSQRLAGVGGTDTQYF. The CDR3 nucleotides read TGTGCCAGCAGCCAACGACTAGCGGGAGTTGGGGGCACAGATACGCAGTATTTT.

V and J are TRBV11-2 and TRBJ1-1, with TRBD1 matching 7 bases. The CDR3 consists of 15 residues. The germline gives CDR1 SGHAT, CDR2 FQNNGV. Trimming removed 0 bases from V and 4 bases from J; junction bases left unmatched: 5. The CDR3 sequence is CASSLDRDRSTEAFF. The CDR3 coding sequence is TGTGCCAGCAGCTTAGATCGGGACAGATCCACTGAAGCTTTCTTT.

The gene calls are TRBV5-6 and TRBJ2-7, with D maybe TRBD2 (6 bases). Trimming cost V 4 bases and J 6 bases, with 23 bases left between them. The length of the CDR3 is 16 residues. Germline V lookup: CDR1 SGHDT, CDR2 YYEEEE. The CDR3 DNA reads TGTGCCAGCAGCCGAGCCACCACTAGCCGGGGAGGCGAGCAGTACTTC. This gives the protein CASSRATTSRGGEQYF.